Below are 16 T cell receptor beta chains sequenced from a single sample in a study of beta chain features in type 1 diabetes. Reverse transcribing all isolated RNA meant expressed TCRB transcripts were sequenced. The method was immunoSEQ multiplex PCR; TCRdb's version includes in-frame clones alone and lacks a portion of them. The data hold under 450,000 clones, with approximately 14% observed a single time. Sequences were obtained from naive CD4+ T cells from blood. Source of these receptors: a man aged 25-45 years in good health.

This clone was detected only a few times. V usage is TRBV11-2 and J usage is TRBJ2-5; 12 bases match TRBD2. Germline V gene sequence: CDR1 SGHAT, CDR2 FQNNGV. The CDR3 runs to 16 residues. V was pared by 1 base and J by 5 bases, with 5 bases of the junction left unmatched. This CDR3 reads CASSLVTSGGTETQYF. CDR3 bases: TGTGCCAGCAGCTTAGTTACTAGCGGGGGGACGGAGACCCAGTACTTC.

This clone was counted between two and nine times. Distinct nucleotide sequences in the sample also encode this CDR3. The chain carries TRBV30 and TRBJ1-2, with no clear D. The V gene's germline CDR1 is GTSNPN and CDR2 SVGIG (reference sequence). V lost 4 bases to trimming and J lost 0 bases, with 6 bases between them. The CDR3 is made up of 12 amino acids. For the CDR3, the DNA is TGTGCCTGGAATGGCGCTAACTATGGCTACACCTTC. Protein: CAWNGANYGYTF.

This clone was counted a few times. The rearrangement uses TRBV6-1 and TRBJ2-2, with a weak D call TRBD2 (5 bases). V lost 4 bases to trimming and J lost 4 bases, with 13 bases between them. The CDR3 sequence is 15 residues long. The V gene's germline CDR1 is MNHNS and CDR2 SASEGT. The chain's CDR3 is CASSVGVRGTGELFF. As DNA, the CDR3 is TGTGCCAGCAGTGTCGGGGTTCGCGGCACCGGGGAGCTGTTTTTT.

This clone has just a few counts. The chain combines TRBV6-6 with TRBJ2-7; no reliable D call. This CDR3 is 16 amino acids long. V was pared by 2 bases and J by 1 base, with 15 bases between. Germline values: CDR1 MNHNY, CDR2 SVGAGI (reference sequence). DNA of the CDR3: TGTGCCAGCAGTTACGATCGTCGACCCACTTCCTACGAGCAGTACTTC. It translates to CASSYDRRPTSYEQYF.

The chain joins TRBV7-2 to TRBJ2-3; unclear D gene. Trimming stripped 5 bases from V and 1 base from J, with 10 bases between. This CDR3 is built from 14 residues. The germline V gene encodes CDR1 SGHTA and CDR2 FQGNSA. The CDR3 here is CASSAARRTDTQYF. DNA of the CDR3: TGTGCCAGCAGCGCCGCTAGGCGCACAGATACGCAGTATTTT.

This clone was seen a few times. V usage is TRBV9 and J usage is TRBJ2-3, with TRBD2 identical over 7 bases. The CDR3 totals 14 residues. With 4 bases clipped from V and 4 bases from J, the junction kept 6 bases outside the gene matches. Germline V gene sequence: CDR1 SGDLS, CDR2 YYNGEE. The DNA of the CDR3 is TGTGCCAGCAGCCCCCGGCGGGGGTCAGATACGCAGTATTTT. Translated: CASSPRRGSDTQYF.

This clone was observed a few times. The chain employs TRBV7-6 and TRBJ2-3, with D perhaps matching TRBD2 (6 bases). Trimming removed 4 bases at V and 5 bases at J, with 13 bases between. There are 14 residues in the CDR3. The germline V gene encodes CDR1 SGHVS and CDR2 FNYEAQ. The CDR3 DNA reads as TGTGCCAGCAGCTCAAAGACTAGACTAGATACGCAGTATTTT. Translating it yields CASSSKTRLDTQYF.

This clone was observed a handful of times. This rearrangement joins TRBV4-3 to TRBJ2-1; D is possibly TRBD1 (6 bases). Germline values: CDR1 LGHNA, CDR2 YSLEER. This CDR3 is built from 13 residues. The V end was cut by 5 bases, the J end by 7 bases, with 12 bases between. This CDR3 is CASSYRVTNEQFF. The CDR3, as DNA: TGCGCCAGCAGCTACAGGGTTACGAATGAGCAGTTCTTC.

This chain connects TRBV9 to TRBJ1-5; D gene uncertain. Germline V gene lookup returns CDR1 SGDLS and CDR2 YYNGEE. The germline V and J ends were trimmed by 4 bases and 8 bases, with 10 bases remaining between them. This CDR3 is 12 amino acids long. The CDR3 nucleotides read TGTGCCAGCAGCACCGGCGCGGAGCCCCAGCATTTT. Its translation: CASSTGAEPQHF. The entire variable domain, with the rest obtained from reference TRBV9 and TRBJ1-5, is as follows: DSGVTQTPKHLITATGQRVTLRCSPRSGDLSVYWYQQSLDQGLQFLIQYYNGEERAKGNILERFSAQQFPDLHSELNLSSLELGDSALYFCASSTGAEPQHFGDGTRLSIL.

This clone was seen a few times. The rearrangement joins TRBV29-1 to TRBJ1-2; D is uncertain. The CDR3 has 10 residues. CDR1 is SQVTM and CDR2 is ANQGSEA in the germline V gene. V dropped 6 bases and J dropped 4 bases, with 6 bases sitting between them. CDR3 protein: CSVNLYGYTF. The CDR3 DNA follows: TGCAGCGTGAACCTCTATGGCTACACCTTC.

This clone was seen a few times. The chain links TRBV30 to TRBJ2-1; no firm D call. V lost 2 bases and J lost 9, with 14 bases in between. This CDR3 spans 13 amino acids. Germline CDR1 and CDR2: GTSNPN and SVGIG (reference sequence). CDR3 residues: CAWSPTTFGEQFF. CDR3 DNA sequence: TGTGCCTGGAGTCCCACGACCTTCGGTGAGCAGTTCTTC.

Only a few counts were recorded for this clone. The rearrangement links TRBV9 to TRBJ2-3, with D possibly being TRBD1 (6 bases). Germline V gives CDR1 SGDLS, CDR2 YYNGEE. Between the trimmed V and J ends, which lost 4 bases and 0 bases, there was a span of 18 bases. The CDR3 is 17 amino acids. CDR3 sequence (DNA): TGTGCCAGCAGCTCTCTGCCACCGGGACACAGCACAGATACGCAGTATTTT. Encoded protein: CASSSLPPGHSTDTQYF.

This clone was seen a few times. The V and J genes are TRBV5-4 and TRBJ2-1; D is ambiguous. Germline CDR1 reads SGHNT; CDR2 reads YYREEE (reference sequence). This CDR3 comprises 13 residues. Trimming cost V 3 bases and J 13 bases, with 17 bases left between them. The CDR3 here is CASSSPGATIQFF. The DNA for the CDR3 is TGTGCCAGCAGCTCCCCAGGCGCGACCATCCAGTTCTTC. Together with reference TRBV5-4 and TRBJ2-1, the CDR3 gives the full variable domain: ETGVTQSPTHLIKTRGQQVTLRCSSQSGHNTVSWYQQALGQGPQFIFQYYREEENGRGNFPPRFSGLQFPNYSSELNVNALELDDSALYLCASSSPGATIQFFGPGTRLTVL.

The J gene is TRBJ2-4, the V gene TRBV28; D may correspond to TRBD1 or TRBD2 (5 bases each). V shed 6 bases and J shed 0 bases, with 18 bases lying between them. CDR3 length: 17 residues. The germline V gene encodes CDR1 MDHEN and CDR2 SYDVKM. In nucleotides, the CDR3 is TGTGCCAGCAGCGAGGGGCCCACTAGATTAGCCAAAAACATTCAGTACTTC. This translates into CASSEGPTRLAKNIQYF.

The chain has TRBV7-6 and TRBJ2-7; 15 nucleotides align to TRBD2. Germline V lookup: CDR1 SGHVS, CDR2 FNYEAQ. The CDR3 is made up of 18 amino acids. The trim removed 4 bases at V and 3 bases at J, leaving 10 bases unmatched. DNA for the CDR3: TGTGCCAGCAGCTCAACATATGGGACTAGCGGGAGGTACTACGAGCAGTACGTC. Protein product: CASSSTYGTSGRYYEQYV.

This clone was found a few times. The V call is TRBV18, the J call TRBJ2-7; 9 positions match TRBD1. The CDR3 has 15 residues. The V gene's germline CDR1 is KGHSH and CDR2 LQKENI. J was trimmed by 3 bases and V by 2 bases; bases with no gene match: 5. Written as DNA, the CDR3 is TGTGCCAGCTCACCAGACGGGACAGGGTTCTACGAGCAGTACTTC. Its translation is CASSPDGTGFYEQYF.